The present T cell receptor beta chain was sequenced within a study of blood T cell repertoires in COVID-19. As for the study in general: Whether acute or convalescent, the COVID-19 samples came from the United States, Italy and Spain. The analysed material was cDNA or gDNA that came from T cells, B-cell-depleted T cells, or PBMCs.

Authors' analysis steps: From reference gene primer amplification, estimates of nucleated cell counts were derived. Measured with immunoSEQ multiplex PCR; TCRdb has only the in-frame clones, and not every one. V, J and clone size derive from that table, while D and trimming were established from the DNA sequence. Of 140,000 to 150,000 clones in the sample, 80% to 90% were seen once. CDR1 is SGDLS, CDR2 YYNGEE, per germline. V was clipped by 4 bases and J by 8 bases, with 6 bases between them. The CDR3 sequence is 11 residues long. The sample was peripheral blood. The chain recombines TRBV9 with TRBJ2-2, with unresolved D. This sequence originates from a human donor with acute or convalescent COVID-19. The donor label of this sample is uncertain. CDR3 DNA: TGTGCCAGCAGCAGACAAGGGGAGCTGTTTTTT. This codes for CASSRQGELFF.